The present T cell receptor beta chain was sequenced within a study of blood T cell repertoires in COVID-19. Whole-study context: From T cells, B-cell-depleted T cells, or PBMCs came the material, which was cDNA or gDNA.

The length of the CDR3 is 14 residues. J lost 7 bases, V lost 4 bases, and 3 bases had no gene match. Per germline, CDR1 MNHEY and CDR2 SVGAGI. Authors' data handling: Using reference gene primer amplification, nucleated cell counts were estimated. Profiled with immunoSEQ multiplex PCR; TCRdb holds only in-frame clones, not every one. The DNA gave D and trimming, while V, J and clone size come from that table. Of tens of thousands of clones listed, 86% were seen once; the top ten hold around 23%. Sequenced input: peripheral blood. The rearrangement links TRBV6-5 to TRBJ1-6, with 8 bases that match TRBD1. The clonotype comes from a woman older than 75 with acute or convalescent COVID-19. The CDR3 loop reads CASSFQGANSPLHF. The CDR3 region has the DNA TGTGCCAGCAGTTTCCAGGGGGCCAATTCACCCCTCCACTTT.